The 2 T cell receptor beta chains listed next were all sequenced from one sample in a study of cytomegalovirus exposure and HLA in healthy donors. PCR involved 60 Vbeta and 13 Jbeta primers. TCRdb keeps only in-frame clones here, not all; method: immunoSEQ multiplex PCR. The data contain about 130,000 clones, around 78% of them seen just once; the ten biggest clones take up roughly 20%. The specimen sequenced was PBMCs. The origin of the receptors is a man younger than 30 in good health and CMV-seropositive.

This clone was counted between two and nine times. This sequence joins TRBV10-3 and TRBJ2-5, with 13 bases fitting TRBD2. The length of the CDR3 is 16 residues. Germline values: CDR1 ENHRY, CDR2 SYGVKD. After removal of 3 bases from V and 0 bases from J, the junction contained 1 base not matched to a gene. CDR3 DNA sequence: TGTGCCATCAGTGAACTAGCGGGGGGGAACCAAGAGACCCAGTACTTC. Its protein product is CAISELAGGNQETQYF.

Here the CDR3 reads CASSLVSVGANVLTF. As DNA, the CDR3 is TGCGCCAGCAGCTTGGTATCGGTAGGGGCCAACGTCCTGACTTTC. The chain carries TRBV5-1 and TRBJ2-6; D is ambiguous. The CDR3 has 15 residues. Germline values: CDR1 SGHRS, CDR2 YFSETQ. Trimming left V 0 bases short and J 4 bases short, with 8 bases between. Filled out from reference TRBV5-1 and TRBJ2-6, the complete variable domain reads KAGVTQTPRYLIKTRGQQVTLSCSPISGHRSVSWYQQTPGQGLQFLFEYFSETQRNKGNFPGRFSGRQFSNSRSEMNVSTLELGDSALYLCASSLVSVGANVLTFGAGSRLTVL.